Each of the 9 T cell receptor beta chains below was sequenced from the same sample in a study of cytomegalovirus exposure and HLA in healthy donors. PCR employed 60 Vbeta and 13 Jbeta primers. TCRdb's table, derived via immunoSEQ multiplex PCR, lists solely in-frame clones and lacks some. Here the sample spans 150,000 to 200,000 clones, 70% to 85% being singletons. The sequenced sample consisted of PBMCs. The origin of the receptors is a woman in her sixties in good health and CMV-seropositive.

The count of this clone is one. The genes are TRBV7-9 and TRBJ2-5; TRBD1 matches at 7 bases. Germline lookup yields CDR1 SEHNR and CDR2 FQNEAQ (reference sequence). V lost 3 bases and J lost 5; bases outside the gene matches: 6. The CDR3 spans 14 residues. CDR3 coding DNA: TGTGCCAGCAGCTTCCAGGGGGTCGGGGAGACCCAGTACTTC. Translated: CASSFQGVGETQYF.

This clone turned up a few times. This chain links TRBV7-6 with TRBJ2-1; D possibly corresponds to TRBD1 (6 bases). The CDR3 runs to 12 residues. V dropped 2 bases and J dropped 10 bases, with 9 bases sitting between them. Germline V gives CDR1 SGHVS, CDR2 FNYEAQ. The CDR3 region is CASSLIGQEQFF. The DNA of the CDR3 is TGTGCCAGCAGCTTAATAGGACAGGAGCAGTTCTTC.

This chain connects TRBV29-1 to TRBJ2-4, with 9 positions matching TRBD1. The CDR3 runs to 13 residues. Unmatched junction bases numbered 8, after V lost 6 bases and J lost 8 bases. CDR1 and CDR2 from the germline V gene are SQVTM and ANQGSEA. In DNA, the CDR3 is TGCAGCGTGAGGACAGGGGTAGGAGACATTCAGTACTTC. Protein sequence: CSVRTGVGDIQYF.

The chain links TRBV28 to TRBJ2-3; a possible D gene is TRBD2 (6 bases). Per the germline V gene, CDR1 is MDHEN and CDR2 is SYDVKM. Trimming removed 4 bases at V and 2 bases at J, with 10 bases between. CDR3 length equals 14 residues. The CDR3 is CASSWGGNTDTQYF. CDR3 nucleotide sequence: TGTGCCAGCAGTTGGGGAGGAAACACAGATACGCAGTATTTT.

The rearrangement links TRBV6-6 to TRBJ1-4, with 9 bases fitting TRBD1. The CDR3 extends over 16 amino acids. Germline V gene sequence: CDR1 MNHNY, CDR2 SVGAGI (reference sequence). Unmatched junction bases numbered 7, after V lost 5 bases and J lost 3 bases. CDR3: CASSRRQGGANEKLFF. CDR3 DNA: TGTGCCAGCAGTAGACGACAGGGGGGAGCTAATGAAAAACTGTTTTTT.

This clone occurred a few times. The chain is built from TRBV20-1 and TRBJ2-3; TRBD2 aligns across 7 bases. Germline values: CDR1 DFQATT, CDR2 SNEGSKA (reference sequence). The CDR3 is 11 amino acids. The V gene end was trimmed by 3 bases and the J gene end by 7 bases; junction bases not matched to a gene: 1. CDR3 loop: CSASGGNTQYF. CDR3 DNA sequence: TGCAGTGCTAGCGGGGGGAATACGCAGTATTTT.

The J gene is TRBJ2-7, the V gene TRBV5-5, with a possible D match to TRBD2 (6 bases). V gave up 3 bases and J gave up 2 bases, with 12 bases separating them. There are 14 residues in the CDR3. Looked up from germline, CDR1 is SGHKS and CDR2 is YYEKEE (reference sequence). CDR3 nucleotide sequence: TGTGCCAGCAGCTACGGGACTCTGACCTACGAGCAGTACTTC. Translating it yields CASSYGTLTYEQYF.

The chain links TRBV15 to TRBJ2-2, with D tentatively TRBD1 (6 bases). The germline V and J ends were trimmed by 0 bases and 4 bases, with 15 bases remaining between them. Germline CDR1 LNHNV, CDR2 YYDKDF (reference sequence). This CDR3 has 17 amino acids. CDR3 in amino acids: CATSRDHGRGVTGELFF. CDR3 nucleotide sequence: TGTGCCACCAGCAGAGATCACGGCAGGGGAGTCACCGGGGAGCTGTTTTTT.

The chain has TRBV30 and TRBJ1-6; no clear D. This CDR3 region has 17 residues. CDR1 and CDR2 from the germline V gene are GTSNPN and SVGIG (reference sequence). V was shortened by 0 bases and J by 5 bases, with 17 bases between the two germline ends. The CDR3 loop reads CAWSVPRLRQNNSPLHF. Written as DNA, the CDR3 is TGTGCCTGGAGTGTGCCCCGGCTCAGGCAGAATAATTCACCCCTCCACTTT.